This T cell receptor beta chain was identified in a study of OX40 agonist ivuxolimab in advanced cancers. Study information: Eligibility admitted prior anti-PD-1, anti-PD-L1 or anti-CTLA-4 therapy; approximately 40% had some. Regarding the study as a whole: In CD8+ T cells, expanded clones were on average more numerous than in CD4+.

Germline V gene data show CDR1 as SNHLY and CDR2 as FYNNEI. V trimming: 2 bases; J trimming: 9 bases; junction bases outside the gene matches: 6. The CDR3 length is 15 residues. Using immunoSEQ multiplex PCR, the repertoire was profiled, and TCRdb retains in-frame clones only, with some absent. The table includes 78,000 or so clones, more than 75% detected once. About this clone itself: Its target is unknown.

The TCR originated in an adult with an advanced solid tumor such as melanoma, head and neck, liver or kidney cancer. The input for sequencing was CD4+ or CD8+ T cells sorted from blood, taken in a trial of the OX40 agonist ivuxolimab. The rearrangement joins TRBV2 to TRBJ2-1, with 11 bases lining up with TRBD1. The CDR3 region is CASSELRTGGGEQFF. The CDR3, as DNA: TGTGCCAGCAGTGAATTGAGGACAGGGGGCGGTGAGCAGTTCTTC.